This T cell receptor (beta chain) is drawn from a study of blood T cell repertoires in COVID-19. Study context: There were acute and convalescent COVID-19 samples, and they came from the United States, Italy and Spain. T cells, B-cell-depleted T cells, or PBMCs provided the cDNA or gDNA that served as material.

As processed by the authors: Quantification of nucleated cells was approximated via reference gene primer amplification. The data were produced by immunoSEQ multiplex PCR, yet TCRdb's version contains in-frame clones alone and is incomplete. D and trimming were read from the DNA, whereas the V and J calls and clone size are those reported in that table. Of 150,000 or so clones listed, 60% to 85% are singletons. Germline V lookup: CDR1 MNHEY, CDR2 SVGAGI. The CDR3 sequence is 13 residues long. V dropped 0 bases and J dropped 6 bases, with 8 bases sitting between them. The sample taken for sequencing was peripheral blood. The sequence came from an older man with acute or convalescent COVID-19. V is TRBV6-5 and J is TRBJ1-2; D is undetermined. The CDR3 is CASSYSRGDGYTF. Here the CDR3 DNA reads TGTGCCAGCAGTTACTCTCGGGGTGATGGCTACACCTTC.